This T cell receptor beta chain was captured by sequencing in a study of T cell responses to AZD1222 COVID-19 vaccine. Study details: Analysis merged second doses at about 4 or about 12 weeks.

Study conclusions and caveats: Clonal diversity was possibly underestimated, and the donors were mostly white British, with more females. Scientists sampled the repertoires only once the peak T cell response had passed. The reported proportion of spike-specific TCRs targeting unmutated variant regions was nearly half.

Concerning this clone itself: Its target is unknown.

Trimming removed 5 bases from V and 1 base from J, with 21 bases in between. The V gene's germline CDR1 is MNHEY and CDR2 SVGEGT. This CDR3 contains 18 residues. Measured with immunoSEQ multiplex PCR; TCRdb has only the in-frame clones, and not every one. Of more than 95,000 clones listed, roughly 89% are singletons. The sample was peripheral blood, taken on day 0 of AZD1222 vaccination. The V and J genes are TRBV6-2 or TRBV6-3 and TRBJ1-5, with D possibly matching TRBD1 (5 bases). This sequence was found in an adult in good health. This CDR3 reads CASSTPMQGAGSNQPQHF. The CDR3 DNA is TGTGCCAGCAGTACGCCAATGCAGGGAGCAGGAAGCAATCAGCCCCAGCATTTT.